Each of the 10 T cell receptor beta chains below was sequenced from the same sample in a study of patients and donors after allogeneic stem cell transplantation. TCRdb reprocessed the RT-PCR reads with MiXCR, giving one entry per CDR3 protein. The sample carries 85,000 to 90,000 distinct CDR3 sequences, roughly 50% recorded once. The source material was blood, either unsorted or a sorted T cell fraction (not recorded which). These receptors all stem from a human donor who was either an allogeneic HSCT recipient or a stem cell or donor lymphocyte infusion donor (not recorded which). It is not recorded whose cells these are; they may come from a transplant donor.

This clonotype was picked up one time. The chain uses TRBV27 and TRBJ1-5; weak D call: TRBD1 (6 bases). V lost 3 bases to trimming and J lost 2 bases, with 11 bases between them. The CDR3 runs to 15 residues. Germline V CDR1 and CDR2: MNHEY, SMNVEV (reference sequence). The CDR3 reads CASSFGQYGNQPQHF. Written as DNA, the CDR3 is TGTGCCAGCAGTTTTGGACAGTATGGCAATCAGCCCCAGCATTTT.

At least ten counts were recorded for this clonotype. The rearrangement joins TRBV12-3 or TRBV12-4 to TRBJ1-5; D unresolved. The CDR3 is 13 residues long. The ends were cut back, 6 bases at V and 4 bases at J, with 10 bases in the middle. The CDR3 here is CASSLSGNQPQHF. CDR3 coding DNA: TGTGCCAGCAGCTTGTCCGGAAATCAGCCCCAGCATTTT.

The rearrangement links TRBV30 to TRBJ2-1; 7 bases match TRBD1. Germline V gives CDR1 GTSNPN, CDR2 SVGIG (reference sequence). V was clipped by 3 bases and J by 2 bases; unmatched bases: 4. The CDR3 length is 14 residues. The DNA for the CDR3 is TGTGCCTGGAGCTCCGGGACAGCCTACAATGAGCAGTTCTTC. Translated: CAWSSGTAYNEQFF.

The chain carries TRBV20-1 and TRBJ1-5; TRBD1 might be the D (5 bases). CDR1 is DFQATT and CDR2 is SNEGSKA in the germline V gene (reference sequence). The CDR3 spans 17 residues. Trimming removed 0 bases at V and 1 base at J, with 16 bases between. Written as DNA, the CDR3 is TGCAGTGCTAGAGATTTTGGGGGACTAGAGAGCAATCAGCCCCAGCATTTT. This codes for CSARDFGGLESNQPQHF.

The chain is built from TRBV4-2 and TRBJ1-6; no clear D gene. With 0 bases removed from V and 5 bases from J, the gap between germline ends came to 14 bases. This CDR3 is built from 17 residues. The V gene's germline CDR1 is LGHNA and CDR2 YNFKEQ. CDR3 nucleotide sequence: TGTGCCAGCAGCCAAGATTTGAGTCAGCTTAATAATTCACCCCTCCACTTT. Its translation is CASSQDLSQLNNSPLHF.

The rearrangement uses TRBV4-3 and TRBJ1-1; TRBD1 agrees at 9 bases. V dropped 1 base and J dropped 4; count of bases not matched to a gene: 4. CDR1 and CDR2 from the germline V gene are LGHNA and YSLEER. The CDR3 is made up of 15 amino acids. CDR3 bases: TGCGCCAGCAGCCAAGTGGACAGGGGTGGCACTGAAGCTTTCTTT. This codes for CASSQVDRGGTEAFF.

The gene calls are TRBV4-3 and TRBJ1-4; D call uncertain. Germline V gives CDR1 LGHNA, CDR2 YSLEER. Trimming removed 1 base from V and 4 bases from J, with 10 bases in between. The CDR3 loop spans 15 amino acids. This CDR3 is CASSQVLEINEKLFF. Here the CDR3 DNA reads TGCGCCAGCAGCCAAGTCTTGGAGATTAATGAAAAACTGTTTTTT.

The chain couples TRBV6-5 to TRBJ2-7; 7 bases match TRBD1. This CDR3 contains 12 residues. Germline values: CDR1 MNHEY, CDR2 SVGAGI. Losses at the gene ends were 5 bases for V and 6 bases for J; bases not matched to a gene: 4. The CDR3 sequence is CASSLTGIEQYF. The CDR3 DNA follows: TGTGCCAGCAGTCTGACAGGGATCGAGCAGTACTTC.

This sequence joins TRBV7-8 and TRBJ1-5; a weak D match, TRBD1 (5 bases). V dropped 4 bases and J dropped 4 bases, with 11 bases sitting between them. CDR3 length: 14 residues. Germline CDR1 SGHVS, CDR2 FQNEAQ. CDR3 sequence: CASSSRQPNQPQHF. For the CDR3, the DNA is TGTGCCAGCAGCTCACGACAGCCAAATCAGCCCCAGCATTTT.

This sequence joins TRBV18 and TRBJ1-5, with TRBD1 identical over 10 bases. This CDR3 has 17 residues. After removal of 2 bases from V and 6 bases from J, the junction contained 10 bases not matched to a gene. Germline V CDR1 and CDR2: KGHSH, LQKENI. The CDR3 DNA follows: TGTGCCAGCTCACCAGTCCAAGGGACAGGGGAACTTCAGCCCCAGCATTTT. Its translation: CASSPVQGTGELQPQHF.